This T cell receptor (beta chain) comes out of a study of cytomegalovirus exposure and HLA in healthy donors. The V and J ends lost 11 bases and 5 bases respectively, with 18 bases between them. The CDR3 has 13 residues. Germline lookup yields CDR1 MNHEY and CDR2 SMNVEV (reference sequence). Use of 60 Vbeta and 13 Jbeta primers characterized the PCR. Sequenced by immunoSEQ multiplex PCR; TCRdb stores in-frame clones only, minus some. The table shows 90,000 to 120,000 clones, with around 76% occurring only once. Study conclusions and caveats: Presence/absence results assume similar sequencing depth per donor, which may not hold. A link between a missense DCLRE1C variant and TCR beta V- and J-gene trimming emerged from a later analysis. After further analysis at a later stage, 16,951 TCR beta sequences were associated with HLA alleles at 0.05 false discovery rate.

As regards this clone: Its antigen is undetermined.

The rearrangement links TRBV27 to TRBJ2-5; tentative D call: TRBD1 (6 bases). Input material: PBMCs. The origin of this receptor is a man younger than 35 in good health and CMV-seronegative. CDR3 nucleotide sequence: TGTGCCCGCCACCCCCAGGGGTCGGAGACCCAGTACTTC. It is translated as CARHPQGSETQYF.